The clone carrying this T cell receptor beta chain was seen at least ten times. Its antigen remains unidentified. This specimen comes from a study of neurological immune-mediated disorders. Notes on the study in general: TCR clonal expansion peaked in HTLV-1-associated myelopathy patients and was lowest in multiple sclerosis patients.

The germline CDR1 and CDR2 sequences are MNHEY and SVGAGI. The CDR3 spans 13 residues. Between the trimmed V and J ends, which lost 2 bases and 3 bases, there was a span of 7 bases. Source material was 2 million unsorted PBMCs, stored at -80 °C in RNAlater. The team produced cDNA through 5'RACE using 10-nucleotide random UMIs. Via MiXCR, TCRdb re-called the 5' RACE reads, giving one row per CDR3 protein. The sample records about 120,000 distinct CDR3 sequences, more than 2.5% being singletons. The clonotype was recovered from a woman aged 30 to 39 with multiple sclerosis. Sequenced: PBMCs. The chain links TRBV6-5 to TRBJ1-2; D is perhaps TRBD1 (5 bases). The CDR3 nucleotides are TGTGCCAGCAGTTACGGGGCGGACTATGGCTACACCTTC. Translated, it gives CASSYGADYGYTF.